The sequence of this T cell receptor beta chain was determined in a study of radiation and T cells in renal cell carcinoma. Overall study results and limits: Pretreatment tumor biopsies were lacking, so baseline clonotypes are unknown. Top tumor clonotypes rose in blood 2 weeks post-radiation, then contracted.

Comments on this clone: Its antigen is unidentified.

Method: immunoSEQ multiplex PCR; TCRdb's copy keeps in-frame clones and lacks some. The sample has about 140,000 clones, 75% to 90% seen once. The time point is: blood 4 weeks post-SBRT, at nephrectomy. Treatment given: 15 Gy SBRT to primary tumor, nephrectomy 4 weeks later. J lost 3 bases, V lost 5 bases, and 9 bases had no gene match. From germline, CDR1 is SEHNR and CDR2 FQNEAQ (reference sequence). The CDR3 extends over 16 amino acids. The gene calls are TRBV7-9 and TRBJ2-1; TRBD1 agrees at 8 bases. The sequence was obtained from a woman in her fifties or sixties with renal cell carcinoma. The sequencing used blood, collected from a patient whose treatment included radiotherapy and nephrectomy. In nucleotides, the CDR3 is TGTGCCAGCAGCGGAAGAGTCGGACAGGGCTACAATGAGCAGTTCTTC. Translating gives CASSGRVGQGYNEQFF.